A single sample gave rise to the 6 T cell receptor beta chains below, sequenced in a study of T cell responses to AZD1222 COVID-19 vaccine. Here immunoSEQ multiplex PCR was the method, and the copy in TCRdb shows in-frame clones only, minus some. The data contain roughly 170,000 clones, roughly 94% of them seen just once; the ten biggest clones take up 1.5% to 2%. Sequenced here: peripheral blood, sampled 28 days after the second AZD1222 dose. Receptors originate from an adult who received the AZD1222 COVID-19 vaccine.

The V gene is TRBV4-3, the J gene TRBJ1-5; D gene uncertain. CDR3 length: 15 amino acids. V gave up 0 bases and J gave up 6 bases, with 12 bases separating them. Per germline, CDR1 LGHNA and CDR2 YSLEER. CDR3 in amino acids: CASSQDPRWGQPQHF. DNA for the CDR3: TGCGCCAGCAGCCAAGACCCCAGGTGGGGTCAGCCCCAGCATTTT.

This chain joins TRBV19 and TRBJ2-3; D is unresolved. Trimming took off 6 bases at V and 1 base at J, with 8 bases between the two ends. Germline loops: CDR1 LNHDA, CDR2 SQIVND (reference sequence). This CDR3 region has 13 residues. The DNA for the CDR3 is TGTGCCAGTAGAAAGCAGGGCACAGATACGCAGTATTTT. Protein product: CASRKQGTDTQYF.

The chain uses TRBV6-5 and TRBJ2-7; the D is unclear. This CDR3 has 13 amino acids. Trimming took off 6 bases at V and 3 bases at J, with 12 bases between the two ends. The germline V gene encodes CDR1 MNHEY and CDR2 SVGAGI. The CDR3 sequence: CASRRAELYEQYF. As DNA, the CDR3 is TGTGCCAGCAGACGGGCAGAACTCTACGAGCAGTACTTC.

Here the CDR3 reads CASSRRGVNEKLFF. CDR3 nucleotides: TGTGCCAGCTCCAGGAGGGGCGTTAATGAAAAACTGTTTTTT. V gene TRBV27 combines with J gene TRBJ1-4; perhaps TRBD1 as D (5 bases). The V gene's germline CDR1 is MNHEY and CDR2 SMNVEV (reference sequence). This CDR3 has 14 amino acids. Trimming removed 8 bases from V and 4 bases from J, with 14 bases in between.

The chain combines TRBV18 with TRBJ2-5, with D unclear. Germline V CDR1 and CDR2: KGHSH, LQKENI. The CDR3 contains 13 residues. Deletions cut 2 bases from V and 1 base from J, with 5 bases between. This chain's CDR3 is CASSPRSQETQYF. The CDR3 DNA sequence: TGTGCCAGCTCACCAAGGTCCCAAGAGACCCAGTACTTC.

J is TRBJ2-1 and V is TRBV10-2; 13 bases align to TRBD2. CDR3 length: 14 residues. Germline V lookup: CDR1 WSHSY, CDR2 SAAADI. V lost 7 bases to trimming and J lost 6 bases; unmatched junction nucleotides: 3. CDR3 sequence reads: CASKLAGGSNEQFF. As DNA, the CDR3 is TGCGCCAGCAAACTAGCGGGGGGGTCCAATGAGCAGTTCTTC.